The clone carrying this TCR beta chain was seen many times. As template, the study used bulk tumor genomic DNA at about 540 ng per sample. Far-apart biopsies, several per primary tumor, were taken during surgery. Patients underwent curative surgery for non-small cell lung cancer (untreated and newly diagnosed). Multiplex PCR employing 32 V and 13 J primers generated amplicons of the TCR beta CDR3. TCRdb re-analysed the multiplex PCR reads in MiXCR, keeping a single row per CDR3 protein. This table has 9,500 to 11,000 distinct CDR3 sequences, about a quarter appearing once. The germline V gene encodes CDR1 MDHEN and CDR2 SYDVKM. CDR3 length equals 14 residues. J lost 5 bases, V lost 3 bases, and 5 bases had no gene match. This entry is derived from a study of immune heterogeneity within non-small cell lung tumors.

The source is a woman aged 45-65 years with non-small cell lung cancer. Sequenced: lung tumor tissue. The chain recombines TRBV28 with TRBJ2-5; 8 positions agree with TRBD1. CDR3 in amino acids: CASSFQGAWETQYF. The CDR3 bases are TGTGCCAGCAGTTTCCAGGGGGCTTGGGAGACCCAGTACTTC.